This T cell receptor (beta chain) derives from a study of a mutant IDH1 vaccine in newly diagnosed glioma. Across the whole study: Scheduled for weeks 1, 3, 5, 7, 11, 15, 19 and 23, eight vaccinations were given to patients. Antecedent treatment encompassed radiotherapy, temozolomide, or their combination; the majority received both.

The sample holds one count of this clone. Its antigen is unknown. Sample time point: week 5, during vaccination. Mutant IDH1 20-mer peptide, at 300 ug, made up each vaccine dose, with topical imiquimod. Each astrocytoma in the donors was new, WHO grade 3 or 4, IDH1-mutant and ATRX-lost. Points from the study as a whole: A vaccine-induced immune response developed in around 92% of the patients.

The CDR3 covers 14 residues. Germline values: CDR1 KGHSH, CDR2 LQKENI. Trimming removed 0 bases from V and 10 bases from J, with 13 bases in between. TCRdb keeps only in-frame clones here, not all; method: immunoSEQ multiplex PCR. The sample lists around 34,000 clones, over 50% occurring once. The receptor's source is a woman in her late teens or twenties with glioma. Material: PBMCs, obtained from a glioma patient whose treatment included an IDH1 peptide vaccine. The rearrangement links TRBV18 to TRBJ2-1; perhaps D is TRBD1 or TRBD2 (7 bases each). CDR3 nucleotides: TGTGCCAGCTCACCACCGGCCCAGGGGGGGGAGCAGTTCTTC. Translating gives CASSPPAQGGEQFF.